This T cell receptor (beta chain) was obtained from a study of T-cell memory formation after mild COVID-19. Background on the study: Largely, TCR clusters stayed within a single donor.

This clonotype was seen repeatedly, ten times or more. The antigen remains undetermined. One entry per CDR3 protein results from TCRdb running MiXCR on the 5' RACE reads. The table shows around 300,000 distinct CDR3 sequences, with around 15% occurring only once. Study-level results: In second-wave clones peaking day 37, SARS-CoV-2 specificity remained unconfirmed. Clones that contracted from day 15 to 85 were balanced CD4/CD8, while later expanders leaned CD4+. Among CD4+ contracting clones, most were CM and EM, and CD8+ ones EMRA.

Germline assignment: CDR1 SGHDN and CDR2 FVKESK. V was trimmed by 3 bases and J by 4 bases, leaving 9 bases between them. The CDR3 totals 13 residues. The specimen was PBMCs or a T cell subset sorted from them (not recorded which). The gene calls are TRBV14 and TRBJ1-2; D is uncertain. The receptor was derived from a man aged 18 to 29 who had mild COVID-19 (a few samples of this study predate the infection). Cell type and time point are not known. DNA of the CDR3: TGTGCCAGCAGCCACGGACCGACCTATGGCTACACCTTC. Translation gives CASSHGPTYGYTF. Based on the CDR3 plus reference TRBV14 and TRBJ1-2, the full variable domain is EAGVTQFPSHSVIEKGQTVTLRCDPISGHDNLYWYRRVMGKEIKFLLHFVKESKQDESGMPNNRFLAERTGGTYSTLKVQPAELEDSGVYFCASSHGPTYGYTFGSGTRLTVV.